Below, 9 T cell receptor beta chains from the same sample are listed, as sequenced in a study of blood T cells in healthy people across ages. Through a sample-barcoded 5' primer and a J-beta primer mix, a second PCR was run for about 6 to 11 cycles. TCRdb analysed the 5' RACE reads with MiXCR anew, one entry per CDR3 protein. The sample includes 550,000 to 800,000 distinct CDR3 sequences, more than 20% of them seen just once. Sequenced input: blood. These receptors were obtained from a man aged 70-80 years in good health.

V gene TRBV7-2 combines with J gene TRBJ2-3, with D tentatively TRBD1 (6 bases). Germline V gene lookup returns CDR1 SGHTA and CDR2 FQGNSA. The CDR3 length is 15 residues. V shed 7 bases and J shed 2 bases, with 16 bases lying between them. Written as DNA, the CDR3 is TGTGCCAGCACAAGAGTAGGGACAAACACAGATACGCAGTATTTT. The encoded protein is CASTRVGTNTDTQYF.

The chain employs TRBV4-3 and TRBJ2-5; perhaps TRBD2 as D (6 bases). The CDR3 runs to 15 residues. The V gene's germline CDR1 is LGHNA and CDR2 YSLEER. V lost 0 bases, J lost 7 bases, and 15 bases lay in between. CDR3: CASSQDSGGPRTQYF. Written as DNA, the CDR3 is TGCGCCAGCAGCCAAGATTCAGGAGGGCCGCGGACCCAGTACTTC.

The rearrangement links TRBV12-3 or TRBV12-4 to TRBJ1-4, with 8 positions matching TRBD1. Unmatched junction bases numbered 19, after V lost 3 bases and J lost 7 bases. The CDR3 runs 19 residues. CDR3 bases: TGTGCCAGCAGTTTTTACCACGGACAGGGAGGTAAATCGGGTGAAAAACTGTTTTTT. This codes for CASSFYHGQGGKSGEKLFF.

This clonotype was found a few times. The genes are TRBV7-2 and TRBJ2-1; a possible D gene is TRBD1 (5 bases). Trimming removed 0 bases from V and 5 bases from J, with 5 bases in between. The germline V gene encodes CDR1 SGHTA and CDR2 FQGNSA. This CDR3 contains 13 residues. CDR3 region: CASSLARDNEQFF. CDR3 bases: TGTGCCAGCAGCTTAGCCAGGGACAATGAGCAGTTCTTC. Complete variable domain (other parts from reference TRBV7-2 and TRBJ2-1): GAGVSQSPSNKVTEKGKDVELRCDPISGHTALYWYRQSLGQGLEFLIYFQGNSAPDKSGLPSDRFSAERTGGSVSTLTIQRTQQEDSAVYLCASSLARDNEQFFGPGTRLTVL.

As concerns this clonotype: A much larger clone lies one base from this, so it may be a read error. V gene TRBV3-1 combines with J gene TRBJ1-1; D gene ambiguous. Trimming took off 4 bases at V and 5 bases at J, with 8 bases between the two ends. The length of the CDR3 is 12 residues. Germline V lookup: CDR1 LGHDT, CDR2 YNNKEL (reference sequence). CDR3 DNA sequence: TGTGCCAGCAGCCGAGGGCGGACTGAAGCTTTCTTT. As protein: CASSRGRTEAFF.

This clonotype has a handful of counts. The chain carries TRBV30 and TRBJ1-6, with 8 bases that match TRBD1. The CDR3 runs 14 residues. The ends lost 0 bases at V and 7 bases at J; junction bases unmatched: 2. CDR1 GTSNPN and CDR2 SVGIG come from the germline V gene (reference sequence). Written as DNA, the CDR3 is TGTGCCTGGAGTGTCGGACAGGGAAATTCACCCCTCCACTTT. Translated: CAWSVGQGNSPLHF.

The J gene is TRBJ2-7, the V gene TRBV18, with D maybe TRBD2 (6 bases). V shed 3 bases and J shed 2 bases, with 11 bases lying between them. The CDR3 spans 14 residues. Germline lookup yields CDR1 KGHSH and CDR2 LQKENI. The CDR3 protein is CASSPRGTPYEQYF. The DNA of the CDR3 is TGTGCCAGCTCACCTCGGGGGACCCCCTACGAGCAGTACTTC.

CDR3 DNA sequence: TGCGCCAGCAGCTTGGAGGGCGGGGCTAGCTCCTACAATGAGCAGTTCTTC. Amino acids: CASSLEGGASSYNEQFF. This chain links TRBV5-1 with TRBJ2-1; TRBD2 is a possible D gene (6 bases). Looked up from germline, CDR1 is SGHRS and CDR2 is YFSETQ. V lost 0 bases and J lost 0, with 13 bases in between. CDR3 length: 17 amino acids.

J is TRBJ2-1 and V is TRBV15; a possible D gene is TRBD2 (6 bases). The germline CDR1 and CDR2 sequences are LNHNV and YYDKDF (reference sequence). The CDR3 sequence is 17 residues long. The germline V and J ends were trimmed by 0 bases and 5 bases, with 17 bases remaining between them. The CDR3 spells CATSRDSGRRGDNEQFF. CDR3 nucleotides: TGTGCCACCAGCAGAGATTCGGGGAGGCGGGGTGACAATGAGCAGTTCTTC.